What follows are 23 T cell receptor beta chains derived from one specimen sequenced in a study of tissue T cells after allogeneic stem cell transplantation. The time point here: mouse harvest day 7 after allogeneic transplant. Each mouse received 10^7 T-cell-depleted marrow cells plus 10^6 splenic CD5+ T cells by tail vein. This table comes from immunoSEQ multiplex PCR, and its TCRdb copy is limited to in-frame clones, with some not included. The sample holds some 6,000 clones, roughly 45% seen once. The specimen sequenced was skin. The receptors were gathered from a female BALB/c mouse given C57BL/6 T cells with graft-versus-host disease after an allogeneic hematopoietic cell transplant.

About this clone itself: Gene and germline names: mouse. The CDR3 end is not reached by the read, which stops 1 residue before it; the germline J gene fills it in. V and J are TRBV16 and TRBJ2-5, with 7 bases lining up with TRBD1. V lost 5 bases and J lost 3; bases outside the gene matches: 5. The V gene's germline CDR1 is SGHSA and CDR2 FRNQAP. This CDR3 region has 14 residues. CDR3 DNA (partial): TGTGCAAGCAGCCCCGGGACAGCTCAAGACACCCAGTAC. This translates into CASSPGTAQDTQY. The whole CDR3 reads CASSPGTAQDTQYF.

This clone was seen more than once but under ten times. Gene names denote mouse genes. Coverage ceases 1 residue before the CDR3 finishes, and the germline J gene fills in the end. The chain links TRBV5 to TRBJ1-1; D gene ambiguous. Trimming shortened V by 0 bases and J by 3 bases, and 5 bases separated the two germline ends. Looked up from germline, CDR1 is LGHNA and CDR2 is YNLKQL (reference sequence). The CDR3 sequence is 13 residues long. Partial CDR3 DNA: TGTGCCAGCAGCCAAGATCCAGACACAGAAGTCTTC. Its translation: CASSQDPDTEVF. The whole CDR3 protein reads CASSQDPDTEVFF.

This clone is classed as medium-sized. Germline and genes: mouse. The CDR3 bases that were read are TGTGCCAGCGGTGAGGGGCGGAATGCAGAAACGCTGTAT. Translating it yields CASGEGRNAETLY. The full CDR3 is CASGEGRNAETLYF. The chain uses TRBV13-2 and TRBJ2-3; D possibly matches TRBD1 or TRBD2 (5 bases each). The read comes to an end 1 residue before the CDR3 does, leaving the germline J gene to fill in the end. CDR3 size: 14 residues. Germline-derived CDR1 and CDR2 are NNHNN and SYGAGS (reference sequence). V was pared by 2 bases and J by 2 bases, with 9 bases between.

A word on this clone: Gene names and germline refer to mouse. The read comes to an end 1 residue before the CDR3 does, leaving the germline J gene to fill in the end. The genes are TRBV1 and TRBJ2-2; 11 nucleotides align to TRBD2. The CDR3 spans 15 residues. J gave up 4 bases and V 3 bases, and 1 base lay outside the gene matches. Germline V gene data show CDR1 as NSQYPW and CDR2 as LRSPGD (reference sequence). CDR3 protein: CTCSATGGGTGQLYF. CDR3 bases read: TGCACCTGCAGTGCGACTGGGGGGGGCACCGGGCAGCTCTAC. The full variable domain, in which reference TRBV1 and TRBJ2-2 provide the parts outside the CDR3, is VTLLEQNPRWRLVPRGQAVNLRCILKNSQYPWMSWYQQDLQKQLQWLFTLRSPGDKEVKSLPGADYLATRVTDTELRLQVANMSQGRTLYCTCSATGGGTGQLYFGEGSKLTVL.

This clone has just a few counts. The gene names given are mouse names. The read terminates 1 residue before the CDR3 end, so the remaining end is supplied by the germline J gene. The chain joins TRBV21 to TRBJ2-2; tentatively, D is TRBD1 (6 bases). TRBV21 belongs to the ORF category, with a function that is uncertain. The CDR3 consists of 15 residues. Trimming took 3 bases from V and 1 from J, leaving 9 bases between them. The CDR3 sequence: CASSHPGQNTGQLYF. CDR3 DNA (partial): TGTGCTAGCAGTCATCCGGGACAAAACACCGGGCAGCTCTAC.

This clone showed up just a few times. Mouse names are used for the genes. CDR3 sequence: CASSSGVEQYF. The part of the CDR3 DNA that was read is TGTGCCAGCAGCTCCGGGGTTGAACAGTAC. V usage is TRBV4 and J usage is TRBJ2-7, with unresolved D. Sequencing ends 1 residue short of the CDR3 end; the germline J gene provides the rest. V dropped 4 bases and J dropped 6 bases, with 7 bases sitting between them. The germline CDR1 and CDR2 sequences are LGHDT and YNNKQL (reference sequence). The CDR3 runs 11 residues.

A few counts support this clone. Each gene name is a mouse one. CDR3 amino acids: CASSLGGDDTQYF. The sequenced CDR3 bases are TGTGCCAGCTCTCTCGGGGGCGATGACACCCAGTAC. The gene calls are TRBV12-2 and TRBJ2-5; D tentatively reads TRBD1 or TRBD2 (6 bases each). The CDR3 end is not reached by the read, which stops 1 residue before it; the germline J gene fills it in. Germline loops: CDR1 SGHLS, CDR2 HYDKME. The CDR3 consists of 13 residues. The V end lost 0 bases, the J end lost 6 bases, and 9 bases lay between the germline ends.

With respect to this clone: The gene symbols are mouse symbols. The CDR3 goes on 1 residue after the read ends, and that part is filled in from the germline J gene. The chain joins TRBV15 to TRBJ1-1; 9 bases match TRBD1. The germline V gene has CDR1 SGHND and CDR2 FRSKSL. The CDR3 is made up of 14 amino acids. V was clipped by 6 bases and J by 0 bases; unmatched bases: 2. CDR3 sequence reads: CASSTGGANTEVFF. Incomplete CDR3 DNA: TGTGCCAGCAGCACAGGGGGCGCAAACACAGAAGTCTTC.

This clone is categorized as medium-sized. Each gene name is a mouse one. The read ends 1 residue early relative to the CDR3; the germline J gene fills the gap. The rearrangement uses TRBV13-3 and TRBJ2-7; 10 nucleotides align to TRBD2. Germline V gene sequence: CDR1 NNHDY, CDR2 SYVADS. The trim removed 4 bases at V and 5 bases at J, leaving 6 bases unmatched. This CDR3 contains 14 residues. CDR3: CASSPGGAPHEQYF. The covered CDR3 bases are TGTGCCAGCAGTCCTGGGGGGGCGCCCCATGAACAGTAC.

On this clone: Gene and germline names: mouse. The DNA ends 1 residue before the CDR3 does, and the rest of the CDR3 is filled in from the germline J gene. V is TRBV26 and J is TRBJ2-7; D remains ambiguous. The V end lost 2 bases, the J end lost 3 bases, and 5 bases lay between the germline ends. CDR1 and CDR2 (germline): KGHPV, FQNQEV (reference sequence). The CDR3 extends over 12 amino acids. This CDR3 is CASSLRDYEQYF. CDR3 bases read: TGTGCCAGCAGTCTGAGGGACTATGAACAGTAC.

Worth noting for this clone: Gene names are the mouse ones. The CDR3 extends 1 residue past the end of the read, so its final part is completed from the germline J gene. The rearrangement uses TRBV3 and TRBJ2-5; a possible D gene is TRBD1 (6 bases). Germline-derived CDR1 and CDR2 are SNHLY and FYNGKV (reference sequence). Trimming pared 3 bases from V and 2 bases from J, leaving 9 bases between. CDR3 size: 14 residues. The part of the CDR3 DNA that was read is TGTGCCAGCAGCTTCAGGGACACCCAAGACACCCAGTAC. It specifies CASSFRDTQDTQY. The full CDR3 protein reads CASSFRDTQDTQYF.

On this clone: The germline and genes are mouse ones. From the germline J gene comes the end of the CDR3, since the read stops 1 residue before it. The chain is built from TRBV5 and TRBJ2-1; 9 bases line up with TRBD1. Looked up from germline, CDR1 is LGHNA and CDR2 is YNLKQL (reference sequence). Trimming cost V 1 base and J 5 bases; bases outside gene matches: 0. This CDR3 region has 14 residues. CDR3: CASSQGTGDAEQFF. Incomplete CDR3 DNA: TGTGCCAGCAGCCAAGGGACAGGGGATGCTGAGCAGTTC.

On this clone: Gene names follow the mouse nomenclature. With the read ending 1 residue before the CDR3 end, the germline J gene is used to fill in that end. V gene TRBV23 combines with J gene TRBJ1-3; the table's D call, TRBD1, has no DNA check behind it. This CDR3 region has 13 residues. CDR1 KGHTA and CDR2 FQNQQP come from the germline V gene. This CDR3 reads CSSRQGAGNTLYF. The sequenced part of the CDR3 DNA is TGCTCCAGCAGGCAGGGGGCTGGAAATACGCTCTAT.

Comments on this clone: The genes are named according to mouse. The read gets to within 1 residue of the CDR3 end, and the germline J gene fills in the rest. J is TRBJ2-7 and V is TRBV4, with D unclear. Germline V lookup: CDR1 LGHDT, CDR2 YNNKQL (reference sequence). The CDR3 runs to 12 residues. With 5 bases removed from V and 6 bases from J, the gap between germline ends came to 11 bases. The part of the CDR3 DNA that was read is TGTGCCAGCAGCCACCCGGGGATTGAACAGTAC. Amino acid sequence: CASSHPGIEQY. The complete CDR3 protein is CASSHPGIEQYF.

Points on this clone: Gene names and germline match the mouse. The observed sequence ends 1 residue before the CDR3 terminus, with the missing tail filled in from the germline J gene. This chain uses TRBV26 with TRBJ1-6; no firm D call. TRBJ1-6 falls under the ORF class, with uncertain function. Trimming left V 0 bases short and J 0 bases short, with 3 bases between. Germline lookup yields CDR1 KGHPV and CDR2 FQNQEV (reference sequence). The CDR3 consists of 15 residues. This chain's CDR3 is CASSLSVSYNSPLYF. The covered CDR3 bases are TGTGCCAGCAGTCTGTCAGTTTCCTATAATTCGCCCCTCTAC.

This clone ranks as medium-sized (0.01 to 0.1%). Mouse names are used for the genes. The CDR3 is CASSQGGTYEQYF. The CDR3 DNA, read in part, is TGTGCCAGCAGCCAAGGCGGTACCTATGAACAGTAC. The V and J genes are TRBV2 and TRBJ2-7; D unresolved. The DNA ends 1 residue before the CDR3 does, and the rest of the CDR3 is filled in from the germline J gene. The CDR3 is 13 residues long. Trimming removed 1 base at V and 2 bases at J, with 6 bases between. Looked up from germline, CDR1 is LGHNA and CDR2 is YSYQKL.

There are a few counts of this clone. Genes and germline come from the mouse. The read is 1 residue too short to cover the CDR3 end, so that end is filled in from the germline J gene. This chain connects TRBV26 to TRBJ2-1, with 10 bases identical to TRBD1. The CDR3 extends over 14 amino acids. V dropped 5 bases and J dropped 6; count of bases not matched to a gene: 4. In germline, CDR1 is KGHPV, CDR2 FQNQEV (reference sequence). The part of the CDR3 DNA that was read is TGTGCCAGCAGTTCGACAGGGGGCGGTGCTGAGCAGTTC. Translated, it gives CASSSTGGGAEQF. The entire CDR3 is CASSSTGGGAEQFF.

The table lists this clone with a few counts. Gene names follow the mouse nomenclature. The CDR3 is cut off 1 residue early in the read; its end comes from the germline J gene. V gene TRBV5 combines with J gene TRBJ2-1; D gene ambiguous. Trimming shortened V by 5 bases and J by 3 bases, and 5 bases separated the two germline ends. The CDR3 is 12 amino acids. Germline V gives CDR1 LGHNA, CDR2 YNLKQL (reference sequence). CDR3 DNA (partial): TGTGCCAGCAGCGGGTTCTATGCTGAGCAGTTC. Translating gives CASSGFYAEQF. From start to end, the CDR3 is CASSGFYAEQFF.

Comment on this clone: The listed genes are named as in mouse. The sequenced fragment ends 1 residue before the CDR3 boundary, so the rest is inferred from the germline J gene. The chain links TRBV13-2 to TRBJ2-7; either TRBD1 or TRBD2 may supply D (6 bases each). Per the germline V gene, CDR1 is NNHNN and CDR2 is SYGAGS (reference sequence). The CDR3 is 14 amino acids. V lost 2 bases and J 0 bases, leaving 9 bases between the germline ends. The CDR3 protein is CASGERGPSYEQYF. CDR3 bases read: TGTGCCAGCGGTGAACGGGGGCCCTCCTATGAACAGTAC.

Comment on this clone: Genes and germline come from the mouse. The CDR3 end lies 1 residue beyond the end of the read and is filled in from the germline J gene. This chain joins TRBV23 and TRBJ2-7; the table assigns TRBD2, which was not confirmed against the DNA. CDR3 length: 17 residues. Germline CDR1 and CDR2: KGHTA and FQNQQP. The CDR3 bases that were read are TGCTCCAGCAGTCAATCGATAGCTGGGGGGGCCCTCTATGAACAGTAC. It codes for CSSSQSIAGGALYEQY. In full, the CDR3 is CSSSQSIAGGALYEQYF.

A word on this clone: Gene and germline names: mouse. The read ends 1 residue before the CDR3 terminus; that terminus is restored from the germline J gene. The V gene is TRBV26, the J gene TRBJ2-1, with 9 nucleotides matching TRBD1. The CDR3 has 16 residues. The V and J ends lost 2 bases and 4 bases, in that order; junction bases with no gene match: 6. Germline-derived CDR1 and CDR2 are KGHPV and FQNQEV (reference sequence). The CDR3 loop reads CASSLLGGQGYAEQFF. Incomplete CDR3 DNA: TGTGCCAGCAGTCTGCTCGGGGGACAGGGATATGCTGAGCAGTTC.

About this clone: Gene names follow the mouse nomenclature. The CDR3 protein is CASSLPWSAETLYF. CDR3 bases read: TGTGCCAGCAGCTTACCCTGGAGTGCAGAAACGCTGTAT. The rearrangement links TRBV3 to TRBJ2-3; no clear D. Read sequence stops 1 residue before the CDR3 end, and the germline J gene provides the missing end. Deletions cut 2 bases from V and 0 bases from J, with 6 bases between. Germline V gene lookup returns CDR1 SNHLY and CDR2 FYNGKV (reference sequence). This CDR3 comprises 14 residues.

Regarding this clone: Mouse germline and gene names are used. Sequencing ends 1 residue short of the CDR3 end; the germline J gene provides the rest. The rearrangement joins TRBV12-2 to TRBJ1-1; the D is unclear. This CDR3 contains 12 residues. Germline V CDR1 and CDR2: SGHLS, HYDKME. The ends were cut back, 2 bases at V and 0 bases at J, with 3 bases in the middle. CDR3: CASSRTNTEVFF. CDR3 DNA, as far as it was read: TGTGCCAGCTCTCGAACAAACACAGAAGTCTTC.